The present T cell receptor beta chain was sequenced within a study of vaccination effects on CD4 cells after COVID-19. The V end was cut by 1 base, the J end by 5 bases, with 5 bases between. This CDR3 is 12 amino acids long. Germline V gene sequence: CDR1 SGHTA, CDR2 FQGTGA. ViraFEST used viral peptide pools to expand antigen-specific CD4+ T cells before sequencing. Following an approximately ten-day culture, CD4+ T cells were purified. Documented for the person is a PCR-confirmed SARS-CoV-2 infection occurring between March and December 2020. Study conclusions and caveats: The study found that post-vaccine spike-reactive clones in convalescents were mainly new vaccine-induced clones. In the late period after vaccination, infection- and vaccine-induced clones contracted markedly.

Sequencing was performed with immunoSEQ multiplex PCR; in TCRdb, only in-frame clones are kept and a portion is missing. This sample has around 53,000 clones, with 76% found just once. To note about this clone: Its antigen is unidentified.

The clonotype originates from a human donor who had a prior SARS-CoV-2 infection. The material sequenced was CD4+ T cells from PBMCs cultured with HIV peptides, taken before COVID-19 vaccination. The subset is: HIV-1 Nef peptide pool negative control/reference culture. The chain carries TRBV7-3 and TRBJ2-5; D gene unclear. CDR3 coding DNA: TGTGCCAGCAGCTTAAGTGGGGAGACCCAGTACTTC. It yields the protein CASSLSGETQYF. Full variable domain (outside the CDR3, taken from reference TRBV7-3 and TRBJ2-5): GAGVSQTPSNKVTEKGKYVELRCDPISGHTALYWYRQSLGQGPEFLIYFQGTGAADDSGLPNDRFFAVRPEGSVSTLKIQRTERGDSAVYLCASSLSGETQYFGPGTRLLVL.